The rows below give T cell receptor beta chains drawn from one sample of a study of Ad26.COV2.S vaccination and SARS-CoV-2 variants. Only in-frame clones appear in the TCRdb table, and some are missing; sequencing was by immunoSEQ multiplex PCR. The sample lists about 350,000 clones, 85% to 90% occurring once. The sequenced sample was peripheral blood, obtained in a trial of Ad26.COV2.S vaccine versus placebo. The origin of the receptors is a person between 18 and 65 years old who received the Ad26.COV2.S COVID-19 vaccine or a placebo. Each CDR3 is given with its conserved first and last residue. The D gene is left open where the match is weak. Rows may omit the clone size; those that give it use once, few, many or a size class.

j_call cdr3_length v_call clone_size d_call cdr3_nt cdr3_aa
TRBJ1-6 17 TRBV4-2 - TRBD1 TGTGCCAGCAGCCAAGGGGGGACAGAAATATATAATTCACCCCTCCACTTT CASSQGGTEIYNSPLHF
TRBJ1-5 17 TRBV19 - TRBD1 TGTGCCAGTAACACCCCCACCGGGACAGGGGACAATCAGCCCCAGCATTTT CASNTPTGTGDNQPQHF
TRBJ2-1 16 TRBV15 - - TGTGCCACCAGCAGGTTGAACAGGGTGGGAGGCAATGAGCAGTTCTTC CATSRLNRVGGNEQFF
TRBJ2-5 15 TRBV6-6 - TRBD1 TGTGCCAGCAGTACCCGGCAGGGGGTTCAAGAGACCCAGTACTTC CASSTRQGVQETQYF
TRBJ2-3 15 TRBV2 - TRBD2 TGTGCCAGCAGTCCACTAGCGGGAGGAGCGGATACGCAGTATTTT CASSPLAGGADTQYF
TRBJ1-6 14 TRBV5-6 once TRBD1 TGTGCCAGCAGCCTGGACAGGGAATCTTCACCCCTCCACTTT CASSLDRESSPLHF
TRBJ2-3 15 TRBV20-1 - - TGCAGTGCTAGTCGTAGGGGGGGGCTCCGGAATACGCAGTATTTT CSASRRGGLRNTQYF
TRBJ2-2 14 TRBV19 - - TGTGCCAGTAGTATCGCCAGGGGCGCCGGGGAGCTGTTTTTT CASSIARGAGELFF
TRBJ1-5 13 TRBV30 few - TGTGCCTGGAGTGTACACCAAAATCAGCCCCAGCATTTT CAWSVHQNQPQHF
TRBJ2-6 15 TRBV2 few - TGTGCCAGCAGTGAAAGAAATACTGGGGCCAACGTCCTGACTTTC CASSERNTGANVLTF
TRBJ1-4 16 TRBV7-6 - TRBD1 TGTGCCAGCAGCTTAGGGACAGGGGGCCTTAATGAAAAACTGTTTTTT CASSLGTGGLNEKLFF
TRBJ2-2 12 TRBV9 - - TGTGCCAGCAGCCATCCGGCCGGGGAGCTGTTTTTT CASSHPAGELFF
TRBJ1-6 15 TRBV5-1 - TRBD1 TGCGCCAGCAGCTTGGCGGGGACAGGGCGTTCACCCCTCCACTTT CASSLAGTGRSPLHF
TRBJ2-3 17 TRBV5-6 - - TGTGCCAGCAGCTTGTTTTTCGGAGCGGCGGTATCGGATACGCAGTATTTT CASSLFFGAAVSDTQYF
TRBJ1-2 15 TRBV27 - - TGTGCCAGCAGTTTAGGCAGGGGCGCTATCTATGGCTACACCTTC CASSLGRGAIYGYTF
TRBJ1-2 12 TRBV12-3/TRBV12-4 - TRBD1 TGTGCCAGCAGGGGACAGAATCATGGCTACACCTTC CASRGQNHGYTF
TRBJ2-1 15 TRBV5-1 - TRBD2 TGCGCCAGCAGCTTGACTAGCGGGACTTACAATGAGCAGTTCTTC CASSLTSGTYNEQFF
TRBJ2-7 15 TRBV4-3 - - TGCGCCAGCAGCCAAGATTTGGGGGTATCGTACGAGCAGTACTTC CASSQDLGVSYEQYF
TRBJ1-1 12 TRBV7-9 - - TGTGCCAGCAGTCCAGGGGTCAATGAAGCTTTCTTT CASSPGVNEAFF
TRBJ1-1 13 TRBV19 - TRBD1 TGTGCCAGTAGTATATCCAGGGGGGCTGAAGCTTTCTTT CASSISRGAEAFF
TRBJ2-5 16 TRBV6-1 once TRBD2 TGTGCCAGCAGTGATAATCTGGGGGGGGGTGAAGAGACCCAGTACTTC CASSDNLGGGEETQYF
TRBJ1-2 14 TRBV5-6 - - TGTGCCAGCAGGGAAATACAGGATAACTATGGCTACACCTTC CASREIQDNYGYTF
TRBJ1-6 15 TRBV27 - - TGTGCCAGCAGTTCCCTAGACAGCAACGGGTCACCCCTCCACTTT CASSSLDSNGSPLHF
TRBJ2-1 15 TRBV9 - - TGTGCCAGCAGCGTTTCGGGGACATACCACAATGAGCAGTTCTTC CASSVSGTYHNEQFF
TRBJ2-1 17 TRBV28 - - TGTGCCAGCAGTTTATTTTGGTCCTTGGGGGAGACAAATGAGCAGTTCTTC CASSLFWSLGETNEQFF
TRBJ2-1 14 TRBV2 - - TGTGCCAGCAGACCCTCGACAGCGTACAATGAGCAGTTCTTC CASRPSTAYNEQFF
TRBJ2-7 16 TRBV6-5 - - TGTGCCAGCAGTTACGACAGGACGAGACTTTCCCACGAGCAGTACTTC CASSYDRTRLSHEQYF
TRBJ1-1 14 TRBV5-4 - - TGTGCCAGCAGCTTGGCCCTGGGTAACACTGAAGCTTTCTTT CASSLALGNTEAFF
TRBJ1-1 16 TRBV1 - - TGCACCAGCAGCCAAGACTTTTGCCGGGGGGGTACTGAAGCTTTCTTT CTSSQDFCRGGTEAFF
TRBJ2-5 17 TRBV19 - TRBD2 TGTGCCAGTAGTAAGGGGCTAGCGGGGGCCGGGAGGGAGACCCAGTACTTC CASSKGLAGAGRETQYF
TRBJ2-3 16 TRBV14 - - TGTGCCAGCAGCCAAAGGTTGCGCACCAACACAGATACGCAGTATTTT CASSQRLRTNTDTQYF
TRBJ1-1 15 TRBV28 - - TGTGCCAGCAGTTTAACGGGGGTGAGAAGCACTGAAGCTTTCTTT CASSLTGVRSTEAFF
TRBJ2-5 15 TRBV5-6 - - TGTGCCAGCAGCTTGAGCGGATCGTACCAAGAGACCCAGTACTTC CASSLSGSYQETQYF
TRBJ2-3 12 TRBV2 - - TGTGCCAGCAGTGAGCAGGGTAATTTGCAGTATTTT CASSEQGNLQYF
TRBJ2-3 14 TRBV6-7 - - TGTGCCAGCAGCAAATCTCAGGAGGCAGATACGCAGTATTTT CASSKSQEADTQYF
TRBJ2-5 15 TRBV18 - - TGTGCCAGCTCACCTTCGTCAGGGGTAGTCGAGACCCAGTACTTC CASSPSSGVVETQYF
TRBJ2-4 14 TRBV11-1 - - TGTGCCAGCAGCTCCAGGGCGACCAAAAACATTCAGTACTTC CASSSRATKNIQYF
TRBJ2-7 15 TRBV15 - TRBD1 TGTGCCACCAGCAGAGCTACAGGGGTCTCCTACGAGCAGTACTTC CATSRATGVSYEQYF
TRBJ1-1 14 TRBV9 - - TGTGCCAGCAGCGTCCGGGCTTGGGGCACTGAAGCTTTCTTT CASSVRAWGTEAFF
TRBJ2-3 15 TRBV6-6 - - TGTGCCAGCAGTTATAGGGAGAGGAGCACAGATACGCAGTATTTT CASSYRERSTDTQYF
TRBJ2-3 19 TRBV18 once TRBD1 TGTGCCAGCTCACCCTCCCTGGGACAGGGGAGAACTAGCACAGATACGCAGTATTTT CASSPSLGQGRTSTDTQYF
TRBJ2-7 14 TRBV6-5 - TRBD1 TGTGCCAGCAGTTACGACAGGGGGCACTACGAGCAGTACTTC CASSYDRGHYEQYF
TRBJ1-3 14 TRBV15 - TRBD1 TGTGCCACCTCCGACAGGGGGCCTGGAAACACCATATATTTT CATSDRGPGNTIYF
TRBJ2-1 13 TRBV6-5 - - TGTGCCAGCAGTTTGGAGATCCACAATGAGCAGTTCTTC CASSLEIHNEQFF
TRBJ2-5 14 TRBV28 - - TGTGCCAGCAGTATCCACGGGTACCAAGAGACCCAGTACTTC CASSIHGYQETQYF
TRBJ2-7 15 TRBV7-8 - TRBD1 TGTGCCAGCAGCCGCGGGACAGGGGACTCCTACGAGCAGTACTTC CASSRGTGDSYEQYF
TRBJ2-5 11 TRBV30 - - TGTGCCTGGACTACTCAAGAGACCCAGTACTTC CAWTTQETQYF